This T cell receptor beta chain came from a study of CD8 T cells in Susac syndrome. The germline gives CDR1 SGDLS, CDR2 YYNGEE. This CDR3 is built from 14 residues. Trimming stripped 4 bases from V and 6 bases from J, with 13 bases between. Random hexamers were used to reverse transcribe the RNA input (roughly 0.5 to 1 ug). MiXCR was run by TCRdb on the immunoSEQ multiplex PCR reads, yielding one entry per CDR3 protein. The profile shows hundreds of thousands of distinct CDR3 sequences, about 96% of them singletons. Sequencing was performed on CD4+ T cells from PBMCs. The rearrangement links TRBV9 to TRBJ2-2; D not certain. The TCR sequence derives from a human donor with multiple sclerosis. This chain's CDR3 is CASSPSPLSGELFF. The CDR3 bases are TGTGCCAGCAGCCCCTCCCCTTTATCCGGGGAGCTGTTTTTT.